This T cell receptor (beta chain) emerged from a study of T cell responses to AZD1222 COVID-19 vaccine (dated by TCRdb to the early 2020s). Context from the whole study: AZD1222 recipients given second doses at about 4 weeks or at about 12 weeks were pooled, since spike-specific TCR depth and breadth were not found to differ between the two schedules. Trial participants were enrolled by age into 18-55, 56-69 and 70-plus year subgroups, with around 150, 28 and 57 TCR-sequenced participants respectively. A total of more than 230 trial participants underwent TCR sequencing, of whom 207 received two doses of AZD1222 and some 26 received two doses of the MenACWY control vaccine.

CDR1 SNHLY and CDR2 FYNNEI are derived from the germline V gene. CDR3 length: 13 amino acids, cysteine to phenylalanine. Only the CDR3 part of the read is kept: 39 bases, read in frame from the first base. Points on this clone: The specificity of this receptor is unknown. One end of the junction varies from germline; a read error may be responsible.

The CDR3 regions of human TCRbeta chains were subjected to immunosequencing. In the paper's pipeline: TCRs in the repertoires were matched against a reference library of SARS-CoV-2-specific TCRs that had been generated with the MIRA antigen-specificity platform. Breadth meant the fraction of unique TCRs that were SARS-CoV-2-associated, whereas depth meant the fraction of total T cells that were SARS-CoV-2-associated. Using the MIRA data, each spike-specific TCR was assigned both to the spike region to which the TCR was reactive and to a CD4 or CD8 class. Log10-transformed breadth and depth values were compared by one-way ANOVA with Sidak's multiple comparisons tests. Sourced from immuneACCESS, this table was stored by TCRdb with only in-frame sequences that have V and J called. A share of the clones is absent; for the studies checked, an unresolved V gene accounts for under half, and the remainder has no known explanation. The DNA gave D and trimming, while V, J and clone size come from that table. The sample has roughly 97,000 clones on record, 85% to 95% of them singletons. In total, the top ten clones hold roughly 5% of the sample.

Overall study outcomes, separate from this receptor: Participants were mostly white British, with more females than males. The authors suggested clonal diversity may have been underestimated. Spike-specific TCR breadth and depth rose significantly after two AZD1222 doses compared with day 0 and with MenACWY recipients. The whole spike protein was spanned by vaccine-associated CD4 TCRs, and dominant responses were seen in regions 160-218 and 743-854. Conclusions about previously exposed vaccinees are limited because only five or six AZD1222 recipients were SARS-CoV-2 seropositive at baseline. Because no day 14 peak-response samples were available, the repertoires could be characterized only after the peak T cell response. In the small 56-69-year group, the increase in depth fell short of significance, most likely because of low power. Nearly half of unique spike-specific TCRs reportedly recognized epitopes outside regions mutated in the B.1.351 and B.1.1.7 variants.

The meaning of the sample's time point label: baseline before first vaccination. Vaccinee samples came from UK trials COV001 and COV002, including a single-blind randomized controlled phase 2/3 trial of AZD1222 (ChAdOx1 nCoV-19) in healthy adults. For TCRbeta chain sequencing, PBMC samples from trial participants were taken at day 0 and at day 28 after the second dose. The clonotype originates from an adult in good health. The source material was peripheral blood, sampled on day 0 of AZD1222 vaccination. The chain is assembled from TRBV2 and TRBJ1-1; the D gene remains uncertain. The DNA is TGTGCCAGCAGTGAAATGGGGAACGCTGAAGCTTTCTTT. Its coded protein is CASSEMGNAEAFF. With the rest looked up from the reference TRBV2 and TRBJ1-1 genes rather than sequenced, the full variable domain is EPEVTQTPSHQVTQMGQEVILRCVPISNHLYFYWYRQILGQKVEFLVSFYNNEISEKSEIFDDQFSVERPDGSNFTLKIRSTKLEDSAMYFCASSEMGNAEAFFGQGTRLTVV.